This TCR beta chain was identified in a study of T cell repertoires in cytomegalovirus infection. For the study at large: An indication of both CMV infection and matching HLA type came from public TCR beta signatures. Study results and caveats: The study identified carriers of CMV plus the relevant HLA from cumulative public TCR beta family frequency. HLA-C-restricted, CMV-specific TCR beta clonotypes were dominant ex vivo.

This clonotype was seen at least ten times. The antigen is unknown. TCRdb processed the reads anew with MiXCR; each CDR3 protein has one entry. The sample has about 240,000 distinct CDR3 sequences, about 5.9% seen once. CDR3 length: 15 amino acids. Germline CDR1 SGHTA, CDR2 FQGNSA. Trimming shortened V by 3 bases and J by 10 bases, and 16 bases separated the two germline ends. The sequenced material came from PBMCs. This TCR was recovered from a human donor in good health (CMV status not recorded). Some clones in this sample may be carry-over from other donors' samples. The chain employs TRBV7-2 and TRBJ1-6; TRBD1 is a possible D gene (6 bases). The CDR3 coding sequence is TGTGCCAGCAGCTTCTTTGGCAGGGGAGAATCACCCCTCCACTTT. Translation gives CASSFFGRGESPLHF.